The clone carrying this TCR beta chain was seen a few times. Its antigen is unidentified. Vbeta (60) and Jbeta (13) primers were used in the PCR. Sequencing used immunoSEQ multiplex PCR; TCRdb keeps in-frame clones, though not all of them. In the table there are 50,000 to 65,000 clones, 75% to 85% of which are singletons. Trimming pared 1 base from V and 11 bases from J, leaving 11 bases between. Germline V gene sequence: CDR1 SGHTA, CDR2 FQGNSA. The CDR3 consists of 12 residues. This sample is drawn from a study of cytomegalovirus exposure and HLA in healthy donors. Broader study findings: The number of N-insertions in an Asian-associated ancestry cluster was reportedly below the 666-donor mean in a later analysis.

Specimen: PBMCs. The chain combines TRBV7-2 with TRBJ1-1; no clear D gene. The sequence derives from a man aged 50 or older in good health and CMV-seropositive. The CDR3: CASSLVNWLAFF. The CDR3 DNA sequence: TGTGCCAGCAGCTTAGTGAACTGGTTGGCTTTCTTT.